This T cell receptor beta chain was found in a study of lymphopenia after photon versus proton radiotherapy. Study-level points and caveats: After the lymphocyte nadir, photon-treated repertoires showed oligoclonal expansion, especially of CD8+ Temra cells. Photon-treated patients lost naive T cells and TCR diversity; proton-treated stayed stable. In patients who died, overall survival fell as post-nadir TCR diversity dropped more. Authors raise, but do not show, better survival with proton therapy.

Regarding this clone: The antigen remains undetermined.

Sequenced by immunoSEQ multiplex PCR; TCRdb stores in-frame clones only, minus some. Of about 39,000 clones detected, about 94% appear once; the ten largest clones hold roughly 15%. V lost 7 bases and J lost 7, with 20 bases in between. Germline V gene lookup returns CDR1 LNHDA and CDR2 SQIVND (reference sequence). The CDR3 consists of 15 residues. J is TRBJ2-1 and V is TRBV19; D possibly corresponds to TRBD2 (6 bases). This TCR was recovered from a man between 60 and 75 years old with cholangiocarcinoma. The source material was peripheral blood, sampled from a patient treated with photon-based radiotherapy. This CDR3 reads CASTVAAGGRNEQFF. For the CDR3, the DNA is TGTGCCAGTACAGTAGCGGCAGGAGGAAGGAATGAGCAGTTCTTC.